Shown below are 16 T cell receptor beta chains from a single sample sequenced in a study of T cells in women clearing cervical HPV infection. Clones were sequenced by immunoSEQ multiplex PCR, and TCRdb holds only the in-frame ones, with some missing. This table holds 20,000 to 25,000 clones. The sample taken for sequencing was blood buffy coat. The receptors originated from a woman aged 18 to 75 with a cervical HPV16 infection that either progressed to CIN3+ or cleared (not recorded which).

Concerning this clone itself: From the germline J gene comes the end of the CDR3, since the read stops 3 residues before it. This sequence joins TRBV20-1 and TRBJ2-3; no reliable D call. The length of the CDR3 is 14 residues. The germline gives CDR1 DFQATT, CDR2 SNEGSKA (reference sequence). The V gene lost 5 bases and the J gene lost 1 base, with 13 bases spanning the gap. The CDR3 reads CSASRHPGTDTQYF. The sequenced CDR3 bases are TGCAGTGCTTCGCGGCACCCTGGCACAGATACG.

Of note for this clone: The read comes to an end 3 residues before the CDR3 does, leaving the germline J gene to fill in the end. This sequence joins TRBV18 and TRBJ1-1; D is perhaps TRBD1 (5 bases). V was cut by 3 bases and J by 1 base, with 9 bases left in between. Germline-derived CDR1 and CDR2 are KGHSH and LQKENI. This CDR3 comprises 14 residues. CDR3: CASSPGGGNTEAFF. Partial CDR3 DNA: TGTGCCAGCTCACCGGGGGGAGGGAACACTGAA. Full variable domain (missing parts from reference TRBV18 and TRBJ1-1): NAGVMQNPRHLVRRRGQEARLRCSPMKGHSHVYWYRQLPEEGLKFMVYLQKENIIDESGMPKERFSAEFPKEGPSILRIQQVVRGDSAAYFCASSPGGGNTEAFFGQGTRLTVV.

Turning to this clone: Sequencing ends 3 residues short of the CDR3 end; the germline J gene provides the rest. The chain couples TRBV4-1 to TRBJ1-6; a possible D gene is TRBD1 (6 bases). This CDR3 spans 15 amino acids. The V gene's germline CDR1 is MGHRA and CDR2 YSYEKL. Trimming removed 1 base at V and 10 bases at J, with 14 bases between. CDR3 protein: CASSQVPQGGSPLHF. CDR3 bases read: TGCGCCAGCAGCCAAGTGCCACAGGGCGGATCACCC.

For this clone: With the read ending 3 residues before the CDR3 end, the germline J gene is used to fill in that end. V is TRBV10-2 and J is TRBJ2-2; 8 bases line up with TRBD1. CDR1 is WSHSY, CDR2 SAAADI, per germline. This CDR3 spans 15 amino acids. Germline trimming cut 5 bases from V and 5 bases from J; bases unmatched to any gene: 7. This CDR3 reads CASSITTGATGELFF. The CDR3 DNA, read in part, is TGCGCCAGCAGTATAACGACAGGGGCAACCGGGGAG.

As regards this clone: The sequenced fragment ends 3 residues before the CDR3 boundary, so the rest is inferred from the germline J gene. The chain employs TRBV20-1 and TRBJ2-7; 10 bases match TRBD2. Germline V gene lookup returns CDR1 DFQATT and CDR2 SNEGSKA (reference sequence). The CDR3 covers 15 residues. J was trimmed by 1 base and V by 2 bases; bases with no gene match: 5. The CDR3 reads CSARPPGLASYEQYF. CDR3 bases read: TGCAGTGCTAGACCTCCGGGACTAGCGTCCTACGAG.

Worth noting for this clone: The CDR3 end lies 3 residues beyond the end of the read and is filled in from the germline J gene. The chain couples TRBV11-2 to TRBJ1-1; D unresolved. CDR1 is SGHAT, CDR2 FQNNGV, per germline. The CDR3 loop spans 13 amino acids. V gave up 5 bases and J gave up 4 bases, with 11 bases separating them. Incomplete CDR3 DNA: TGTGCCAGCAGCCTAAATCAACGCACTGAA. Residues: CASSLNQRTE. The full CDR3 protein is CASSLNQRTEAFF.

Remarks on this clone: The read finishes 3 residues shy of the CDR3 end, and the germline J gene is used to complete it. The chain carries TRBV20-1 and TRBJ1-3; D is uncertain. Trimming took 1 base from V and 1 from J, leaving 8 bases between them. The germline CDR1 and CDR2 sequences are DFQATT and SNEGSKA (reference sequence). This CDR3 has 14 residues. The CDR3 reads CSARADNSGNTIYF. The DNA read from the CDR3 is TGCAGTGCTAGAGCAGACAATTCTGGAAACACC.

In regard to this clone: The read falls 3 residues short of the CDR3 end, and the missing part is taken from the germline J gene. The chain carries TRBV2 and TRBJ2-3; 10 nucleotides line up with TRBD2. The germline gives CDR1 SNHLY, CDR2 FYNNEI. This CDR3 has 14 residues. CDR3 DNA, as far as it was read: TGTGCCAGCAGGGAGCGGGAGGGGAAAGAGACG. Protein: CASREREGKET. The CDR3 reads in full as CASREREGKETQYF.

Note on this clone: From the germline J gene comes the end of the CDR3, since the read stops 3 residues before it. The rearrangement joins TRBV5-1 to TRBJ2-7, with TRBD2 as a possible D gene (6 bases). Trimming took off 0 bases at V and 3 bases at J, with 16 bases between the two ends. The length of the CDR3 is 16 residues. Germline CDR1 is SGHRS and CDR2 is YFSETQ. The CDR3: CASSLASGDLGYEQYF. The part of the CDR3 DNA that was read is TGCGCCAGCAGCTTGGCCTCGGGGGATCTAGGCTACGAG.

Comment on this clone: The sequence runs out 3 residues before the end of the CDR3; the remainder is reconstructed from the germline J gene. This rearrangement joins TRBV20-1 to TRBJ2-5; 9 positions match TRBD2. The J segment lost 5 bases and the V segment lost 0 bases, leaving 19 bases of the junction unmatched. CDR1 is DFQATT, CDR2 SNEGSKA, per germline (reference sequence). CDR3 length equals 19 residues. This CDR3 reads CSARDFKAPQLAGRETQYF. Incomplete CDR3 DNA: TGCAGTGCTAGAGATTTTAAGGCCCCACAACTAGCGGGTAGGGAGACC.

Regarding this clone: The sequenced fragment ends 3 residues before the CDR3 boundary, so the rest is inferred from the germline J gene. This chain joins TRBV6-1 and TRBJ2-5, with 8 bases fitting TRBD2. The CDR3 loop spans 15 amino acids. With 3 bases clipped from V and 2 bases from J, the junction kept 5 bases outside the gene matches. Germline CDR1 is MNHNS and CDR2 is SASEGT. The CDR3 DNA, read in part, is TGTGCCAGCAGTGATCTAGCGGGCCGACAAGAGACC. This sequence encodes CASSDLAGRQET. The entire CDR3 reads CASSDLAGRQETQYF.

Turning to this clone: The CDR3 end lies 3 residues beyond the end of the read and is filled in from the germline J gene. The gene calls are TRBV10-1 and TRBJ2-2, with D possibly being TRBD2 (6 bases). Germline loops: CDR1 WNHNN, CDR2 SYGVQD (reference sequence). With 4 bases removed from V and 4 bases from J, the gap between germline ends came to 16 bases. The CDR3 covers 16 residues. The covered CDR3 bases are TGCGCCAGCAGTGCCTCCGGACTACCAGTCACCGGGGAG. This sequence encodes CASSASGLPVTGE. The complete CDR3 sequence is CASSASGLPVTGELFF.

In the case of this clone: The read ends 3 residues shy of where the CDR3 ends; the end is completed using the germline J gene. This chain joins TRBV7-9 and TRBJ1-2; 7 bases match TRBD1. CDR1 and CDR2 (germline): SEHNR, FQNEAQ (reference sequence). V dropped 1 base and J dropped 2; count of bases not matched to a gene: 4. The CDR3 extends over 15 amino acids. The DNA read from the CDR3 is TGTGCCAGCAGCTTAGGGGACAGCTTCAACTATGGC. Protein sequence: CASSLGDSFNYG. Given in full, the CDR3 is CASSLGDSFNYGYTF.

As to this clone: The missing CDR3 end, 3 residues past where the read stops, is filled in from the germline J gene. The V and J genes are TRBV20-1 and TRBJ1-5; D may be TRBD1 (5 bases). Germline V CDR1 and CDR2: DFQATT, SNEGSKA (reference sequence). Trimming removed 1 base from V and 5 bases from J, with 9 bases in between. The CDR3 consists of 13 residues. The CDR3 loop is CSARGGADQPQHF. The CDR3 DNA, read in part, is TGCAGTGCTAGAGGGGGCGCCGATCAGCCC.

As for this clone: The observed sequence ends 3 residues before the CDR3 terminus, with the missing tail filled in from the germline J gene. The V and J genes are TRBV6-2 or TRBV6-3 and TRBJ2-2, with 7 bases lining up with TRBD2. In germline, CDR1 is MNHEY, CDR2 SVGEGT. J lost 2 bases, V lost 6 bases, and 9 bases had no gene match. The CDR3 extends over 16 amino acids. CDR3 sequence: CASSPSGAGNTGELFF. CDR3 DNA (partial): TGTGCCAGCAGCCCGTCGGGAGCGGGAAACACCGGGGAG.

As to this clone: The read ends 3 residues shy of where the CDR3 ends; the end is completed using the germline J gene. This specimen includes other DNA sequences encoding the same CDR3. V gene TRBV5-1 combines with J gene TRBJ2-7; TRBD1 is a possible D gene (5 bases). From germline, CDR1 is SGHRS and CDR2 YFSETQ. Trimming stripped 0 bases from V and 0 bases from J, with 16 bases between. The CDR3 loop spans 17 amino acids. This CDR3 is CASSLAGSARLSYEQYF. Partial CDR3 DNA: TGCGCCAGCAGCTTGGCAGGGTCGGCCAGGCTCTCCTACGAG.